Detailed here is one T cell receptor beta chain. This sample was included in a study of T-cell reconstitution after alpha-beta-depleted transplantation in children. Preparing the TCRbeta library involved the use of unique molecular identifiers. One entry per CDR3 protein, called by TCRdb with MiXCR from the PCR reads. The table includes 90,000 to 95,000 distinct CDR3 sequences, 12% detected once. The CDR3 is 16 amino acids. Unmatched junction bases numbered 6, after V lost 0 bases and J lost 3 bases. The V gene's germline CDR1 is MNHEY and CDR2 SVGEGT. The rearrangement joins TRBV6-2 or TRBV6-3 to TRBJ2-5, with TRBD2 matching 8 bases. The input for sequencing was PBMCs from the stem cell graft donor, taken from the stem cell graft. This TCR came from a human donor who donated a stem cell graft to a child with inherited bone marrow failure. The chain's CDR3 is CASSYSRTAGEETQYF. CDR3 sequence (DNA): TGTGCCAGCAGTTACTCGAGAACAGCGGGAGAAGAGACCCAGTACTTC.